Detailed here is one TCR beta chain. What it binds is not known. From germline, CDR1 is SGDLS and CDR2 YYNGEE. The CDR3 consists of 14 residues. J lost 8 bases, V lost 1 base, and 5 bases had no gene match. Repertoires were generated with immunoSEQ multiplex PCR, while TCRdb's copy carries only in-frame clones and drops some. There are 26,000 or so clones in the sample; roughly 82% occur only once, and about 25% lies in the top ten. The data are from a study of siplizumab effects on memory and regulatory T cells. Findings of the study overall: It was not possible to assign a naive or memory phenotype to roughly 80-97% of proliferating CD4+ or CD8+ clones. Apparently more diverse than memory cells, naive T cells also seemed major alloresponse contributors.

The rearrangement uses TRBV9 and TRBJ1-1, with TRBD1 matching 10 bases. This receptor was taken from a human donor in good health. Sequencing input: memory CD4+ T cells sorted from blood. The CDR3 coding sequence is TGTGCCAGCAGCGTATCTGGACAGGGGGAAGAAGCTTTCTTT. Protein: CASSVSGQGEEAFF.